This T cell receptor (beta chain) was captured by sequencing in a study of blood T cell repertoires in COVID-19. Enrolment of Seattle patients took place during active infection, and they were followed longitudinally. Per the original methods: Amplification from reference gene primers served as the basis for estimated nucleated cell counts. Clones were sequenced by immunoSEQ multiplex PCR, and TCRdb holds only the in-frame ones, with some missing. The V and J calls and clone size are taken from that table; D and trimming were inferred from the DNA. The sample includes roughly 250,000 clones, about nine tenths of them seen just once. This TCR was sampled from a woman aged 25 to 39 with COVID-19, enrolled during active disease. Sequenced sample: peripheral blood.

The CDR3 region has the DNA TGTGCCAGCAGCTTATCTGGCACCACGGCTTTCTTT. Translating gives CASSLSGTTAFF. This rearrangement joins TRBV7-9 to TRBJ1-1, with no clear D. V lost 2 bases and J lost 11, with 12 bases in between. In germline, CDR1 is SEHNR, CDR2 FQNEAQ (reference sequence). The CDR3 runs to 12 residues.